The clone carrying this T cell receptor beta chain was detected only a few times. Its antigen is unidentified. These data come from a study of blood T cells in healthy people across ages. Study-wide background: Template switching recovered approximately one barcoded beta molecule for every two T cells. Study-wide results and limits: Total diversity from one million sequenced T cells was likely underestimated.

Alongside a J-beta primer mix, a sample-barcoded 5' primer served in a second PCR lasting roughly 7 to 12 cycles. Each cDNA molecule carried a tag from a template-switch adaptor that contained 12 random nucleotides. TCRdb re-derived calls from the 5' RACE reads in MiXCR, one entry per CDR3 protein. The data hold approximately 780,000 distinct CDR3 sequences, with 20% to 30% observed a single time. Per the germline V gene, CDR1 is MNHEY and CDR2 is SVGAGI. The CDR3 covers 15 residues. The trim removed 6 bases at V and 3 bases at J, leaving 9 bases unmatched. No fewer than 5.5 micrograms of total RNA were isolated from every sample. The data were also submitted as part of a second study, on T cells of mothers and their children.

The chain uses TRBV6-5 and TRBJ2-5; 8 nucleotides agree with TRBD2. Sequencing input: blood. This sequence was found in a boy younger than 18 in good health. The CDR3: CASSRPGGPEETQYF. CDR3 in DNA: TGTGCCAGCAGCCGCCCGGGGGGGCCTGAAGAGACCCAGTACTTC.